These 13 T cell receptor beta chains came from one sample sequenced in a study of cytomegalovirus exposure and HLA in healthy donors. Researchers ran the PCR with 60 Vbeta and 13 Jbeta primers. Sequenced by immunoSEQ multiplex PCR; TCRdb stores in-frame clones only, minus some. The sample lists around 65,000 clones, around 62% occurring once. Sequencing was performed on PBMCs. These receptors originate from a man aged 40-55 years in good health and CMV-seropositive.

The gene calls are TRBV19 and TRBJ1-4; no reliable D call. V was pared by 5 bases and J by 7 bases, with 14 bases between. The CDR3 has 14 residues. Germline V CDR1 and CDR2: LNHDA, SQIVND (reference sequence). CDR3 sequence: CASSPSGIREKLFF. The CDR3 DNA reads TGTGCCAGTAGTCCCTCGGGAATACGTGAAAAACTGTTTTTT.

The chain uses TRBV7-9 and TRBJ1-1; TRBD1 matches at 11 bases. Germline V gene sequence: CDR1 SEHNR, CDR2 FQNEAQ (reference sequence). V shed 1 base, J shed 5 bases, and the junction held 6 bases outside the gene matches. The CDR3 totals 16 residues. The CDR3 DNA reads TGTGCCAGCAGCTTAGGGGGGACAGGGGGTAGGACTGAAGCTTTCTTT. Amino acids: CASSLGGTGGRTEAFF.

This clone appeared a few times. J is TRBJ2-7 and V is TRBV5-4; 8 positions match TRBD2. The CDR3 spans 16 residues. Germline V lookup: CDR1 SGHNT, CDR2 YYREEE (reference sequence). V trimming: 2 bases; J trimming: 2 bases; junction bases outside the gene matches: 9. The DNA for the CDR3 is TGTGCCAGCAGCTTTTTCGGGGGGGTCTTACCCTACGAGCAGTACTTC. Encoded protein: CASSFFGGVLPYEQYF.

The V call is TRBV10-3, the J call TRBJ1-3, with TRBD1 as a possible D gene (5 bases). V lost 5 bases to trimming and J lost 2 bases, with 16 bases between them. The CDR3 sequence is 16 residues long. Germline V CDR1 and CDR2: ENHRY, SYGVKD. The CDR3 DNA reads TGTGCCATCAGTACCGGGACTCAACGGACTGGAAACACCATATATTTT. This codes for CAISTGTQRTGNTIYF.

The DNA for the CDR3 is TGTGCCAGCAGCTTGAGCGTAGCGGGAACCTACGAGCAGTACTTC. Its translation is CASSLSVAGTYEQYF. The chain links TRBV7-9 to TRBJ2-7, with 8 bases matching TRBD2. The CDR3 covers 15 residues. The V gene's germline CDR1 is SEHNR and CDR2 FQNEAQ (reference sequence). The V segment lost 3 bases and the J segment 2 bases; nucleotides outside the gene matches: 6. Based on the CDR3 plus reference TRBV7-9 and TRBJ2-7, the full variable domain is DTGVSQNPRHKITKRGQNVTFRCDPISEHNRLYWYRQTLGQGPEFLTYFQNEAQLEKSRLLSDRFSAERPKGSFSTLEIQRTEQGDSAMYLCASSLSVAGTYEQYFGPGTRLTVT.

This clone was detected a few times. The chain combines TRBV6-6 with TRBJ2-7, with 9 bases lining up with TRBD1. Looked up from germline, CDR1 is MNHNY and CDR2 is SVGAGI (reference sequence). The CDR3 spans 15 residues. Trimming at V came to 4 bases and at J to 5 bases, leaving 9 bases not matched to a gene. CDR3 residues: CASSSPGQGRDEQYF. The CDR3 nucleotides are TGTGCCAGCAGTTCCCCGGGACAGGGAAGGGACGAGCAGTACTTC.

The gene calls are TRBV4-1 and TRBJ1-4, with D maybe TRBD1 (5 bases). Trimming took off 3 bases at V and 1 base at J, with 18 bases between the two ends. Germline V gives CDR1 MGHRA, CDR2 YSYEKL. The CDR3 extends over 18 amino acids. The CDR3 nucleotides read TGCGCCAGCAGCCATTCTTTCCAGGGTTTAGGAACTAATGAAAAACTGTTTTTT. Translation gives CASSHSFQGLGTNEKLFF.

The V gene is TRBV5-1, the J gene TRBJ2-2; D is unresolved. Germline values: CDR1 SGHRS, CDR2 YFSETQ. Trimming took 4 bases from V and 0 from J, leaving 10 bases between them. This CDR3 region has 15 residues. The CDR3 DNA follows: TGCGCCAGCAGCCTGGAGAGTGCGAACACCGGGGAGCTGTTTTTT. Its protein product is CASSLESANTGELFF.

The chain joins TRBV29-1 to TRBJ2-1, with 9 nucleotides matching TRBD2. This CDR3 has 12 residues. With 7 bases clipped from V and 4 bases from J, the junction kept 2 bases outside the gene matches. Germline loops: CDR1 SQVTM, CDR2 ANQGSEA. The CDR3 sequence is CSATSGYNEQFF. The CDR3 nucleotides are TGCAGCGCGACTAGCGGATACAATGAGCAGTTCTTC.

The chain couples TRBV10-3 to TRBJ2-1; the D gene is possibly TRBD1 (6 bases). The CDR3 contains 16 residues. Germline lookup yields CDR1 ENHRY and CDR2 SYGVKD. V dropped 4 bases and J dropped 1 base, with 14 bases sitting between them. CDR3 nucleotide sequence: TGTGCCATCAGTGTTCAAGGGGGAGTTTCCTACAATGAGCAGTTCTTC. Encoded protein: CAISVQGGVSYNEQFF.

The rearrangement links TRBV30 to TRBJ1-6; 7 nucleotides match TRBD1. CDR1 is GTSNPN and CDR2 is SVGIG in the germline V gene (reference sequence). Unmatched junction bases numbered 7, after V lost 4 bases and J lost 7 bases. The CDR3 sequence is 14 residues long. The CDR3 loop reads CAWNGDSLNSPLHF. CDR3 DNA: TGTGCCTGGAATGGGGACAGTCTCAATTCACCCCTCCACTTT.

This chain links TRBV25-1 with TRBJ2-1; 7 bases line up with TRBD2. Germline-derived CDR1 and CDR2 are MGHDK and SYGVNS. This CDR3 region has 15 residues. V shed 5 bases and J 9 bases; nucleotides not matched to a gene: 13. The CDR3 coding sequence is TGTGCCAGCAGTAGAACCAGCGGGATTACCGGTGAGCAGTTCTTC. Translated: CASSRTSGITGEQFF.

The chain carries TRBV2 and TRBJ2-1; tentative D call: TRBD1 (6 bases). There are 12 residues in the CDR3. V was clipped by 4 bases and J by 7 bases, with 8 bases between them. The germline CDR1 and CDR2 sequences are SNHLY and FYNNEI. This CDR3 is CASSVDRNEQFF. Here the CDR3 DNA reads TGTGCCAGCAGTGTGGACAGAAATGAGCAGTTCTTC.